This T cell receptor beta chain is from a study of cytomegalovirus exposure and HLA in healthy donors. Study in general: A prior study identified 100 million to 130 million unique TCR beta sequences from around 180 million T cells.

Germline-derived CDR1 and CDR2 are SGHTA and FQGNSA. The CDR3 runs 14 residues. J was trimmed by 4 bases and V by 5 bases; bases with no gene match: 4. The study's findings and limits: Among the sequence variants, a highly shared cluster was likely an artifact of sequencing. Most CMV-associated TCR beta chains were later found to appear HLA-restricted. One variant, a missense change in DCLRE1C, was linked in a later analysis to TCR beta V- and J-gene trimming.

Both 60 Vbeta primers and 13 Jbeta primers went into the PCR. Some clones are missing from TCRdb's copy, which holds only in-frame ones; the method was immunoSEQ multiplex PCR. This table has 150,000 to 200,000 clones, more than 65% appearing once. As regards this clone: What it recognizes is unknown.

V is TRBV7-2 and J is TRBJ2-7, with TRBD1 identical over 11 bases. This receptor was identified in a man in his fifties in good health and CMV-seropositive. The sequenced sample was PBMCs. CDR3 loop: CASSPGTGGYEQYF. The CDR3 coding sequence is TGTGCCAGCAGCCCCGGGACAGGGGGGTACGAGCAGTACTTC. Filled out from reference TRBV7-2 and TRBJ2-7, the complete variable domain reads GAGVSQSPSNKVTEKGKDVELRCDPISGHTALYWYRQSLGQGLEFLIYFQGNSAPDKSGLPSDRFSAERTGGSVSTLTIQRTQQEDSAVYLCASSPGTGGYEQYFGPGTRLTVT.